The source of this T cell receptor beta chain is a study of T cells in Graves' hyperthyroidism and ophthalmopathy. The CDR3 contains 13 residues. Trimming took 5 bases from V and 16 from J; bases not matched to a gene: 14. Per germline, CDR1 SGHAT and CDR2 FQNNGV. Researchers took RNA transcripts and amplified the TCR beta CDR3 regions from them. First-round RT-PCR with HTBI primers amplified the TCR CDR3 region. TCRdb recomputed calls from the multiplex PCR reads with MiXCR, one row per CDR3 protein. The table shows around 690,000 distinct CDR3 sequences, with 15% to 20% occurring only once. The chain uses TRBV11-2 and TRBJ2-1, with 7 bases that match TRBD1. The sample was blood. This TCR derives from a man between 50 and 59 years old with Graves' hyperthyroidism. The CDR3 DNA follows: TGTGCCAGCAGCCCCCCGTGGGACAGTCTTCTTTTCTTC. Its translation: CASSPPWDSLLFF. Complete variable domain (other parts from reference TRBV11-2 and TRBJ2-1): EAGVAQSPRYKIIEKRQSVAFWCNPISGHATLYWYQQILGQGPKLLIQFQNNGVVDDSQLPKDRFSAERLKGVDSTLKIQPAKLEDSAVYLCASSPPWDSLLFFGPGTRLTVL.